Described below is a single T cell receptor beta chain sequence and its context. This clonotype came up once. Its antigen remains undetermined. Base qualities are not provided; no much larger clone lies one nucleotide away. Evidence from a single read is weak. This sample is part of a study of T cells after yellow fever vaccination (dated by TCRdb to the late 2010s). Background on the whole study: The SMART-Seq v4 Ultra Low Input RNA kit was used to prepare libraries from fractions with low cell numbers. To follow T-cell clones before and after primary and booster YFV17D yellow fever vaccination, bulk TCR alpha and beta repertoires were sequenced over time. The cohort comprised two healthy male donors, one aged 18 to 30 and one aged 30 to 40 years. Blood was drawn at multiple timepoints before and after primary and secondary immunization, with bulk PBMC replicates and cell subsets isolated.

Beyond this particular receptor, the publication reports: After the booster, most of the clones that had expanded following primary vaccination were detected again (just under 97% of CD4 and roughly 88% of CD8), which suggests that memory was broadly maintained. Only two donors were included in the study, so the extent to which the findings can be generalized is limited. Compared with the primary T-cell response, the secondary T-cell response was faster but weaker, reaching its peak on day 5 rather than on day 15. Computational filtering was required because FACS-sorted repertoires could contain abundant contaminating clonotypes from the bulk population. A small share of clonotypes occurred in both CD4 and CD8 compartments, likely arising from convergent recombination.

Sample treatment or condition, as interpreted from the label and publication: live attenuated yellow fever vaccine strain. At each blood-draw timepoint, two biological replicates of bulk PBMCs were collected. A standard Ficoll-Paque protocol was used to isolate PBMCs from peripheral blood. TriZol was used to extract RNA from bulk PBMCs, CD4 and CD8 fractions, and dextramer-positive and dextramer-negative fractions. The CDR3 spans 13 residues, from the cysteine through the phenylalanine. Just the 39-base CDR3 DNA is kept, in frame starting at base 1. V drops 6 bases and J drops 8 bases, leaving 11 bases in between. TCR cDNA was synthesized by 5'RACE template switching, through which a universal primer site and unique molecular identifiers were introduced. Priming of cDNA synthesis was performed from both the TCR alpha and TCR beta constant segments. Two PCR steps were used to amplify libraries, with sample barcodes and sequencing adapters being added in the second step. Libraries were sequenced on Illumina HiSeq 2500 (2x100 bp) or NovaSeq (2x150 bp). On the study's bioinformatics: MIGEC was used to demultiplex reads and collapse the reads into UMI consensus sequences, and MiXCR was used for V(D)J alignment. Clonotypes responding to the vaccine were identified with edgeR on replicate PBMC samples, with the criteria of FDR below 0.01 and a log2 fold change above 5 up to day 15. CD4 or CD8 identity was assigned to each bulk clonotype according to whether the clonotype was present at higher abundance in the sequenced CD4 repertoire or the sequenced CD8 repertoire. TCRdb passed the public sequencing reads through fastp at Q25 and MiXCR, retaining productive beta sequences. CDR3 protein sequences are deduplicated, and each keeps its most common genes and DNA. The V and J calls come from TCRdb's annotation, not from the publication. Across this sample there are roughly 340,000 distinct CDR3 sequences, with roughly 9.4% seen only once. The ten largest account for about a sixth of the sample.

The receptor was derived from a man aged 18 to 29 who received the YFV17D yellow fever vaccine. The rearrangement combines TRBV12-3 or TRBV12-4 with TRBJ2-6; TRBD1 is a possible D gene, resting on 6 matching bases. The specimen was PBMCs, collected on the day of the first yellow fever vaccination. The nucleotides read TGTGCCAGCAGCCGACAGGTTCCCAACGTCCTGACTTTC. This translates into CASSRQVPNVLTF.